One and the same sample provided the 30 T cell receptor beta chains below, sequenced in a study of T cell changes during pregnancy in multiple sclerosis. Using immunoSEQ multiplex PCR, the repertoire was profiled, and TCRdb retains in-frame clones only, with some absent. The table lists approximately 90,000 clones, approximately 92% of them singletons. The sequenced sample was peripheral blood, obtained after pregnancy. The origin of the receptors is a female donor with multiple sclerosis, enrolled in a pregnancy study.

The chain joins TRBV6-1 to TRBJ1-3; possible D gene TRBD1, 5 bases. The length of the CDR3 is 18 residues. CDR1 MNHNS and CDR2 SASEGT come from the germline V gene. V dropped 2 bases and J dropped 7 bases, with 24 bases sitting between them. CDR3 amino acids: CASSESFLKGLLGNTIYF. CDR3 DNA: TGTGCCAGCAGTGAATCGTTCTTGAAGGGGCTCTTAGGGAACACCATATATTTT.

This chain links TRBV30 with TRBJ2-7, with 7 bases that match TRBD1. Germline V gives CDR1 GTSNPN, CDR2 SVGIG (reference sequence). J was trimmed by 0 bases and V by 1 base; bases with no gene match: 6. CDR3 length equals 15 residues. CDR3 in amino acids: CAWSGYRGSSYEQYF. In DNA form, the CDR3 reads TGTGCCTGGAGTGGATACAGGGGCTCCTCCTACGAGCAGTACTTC.

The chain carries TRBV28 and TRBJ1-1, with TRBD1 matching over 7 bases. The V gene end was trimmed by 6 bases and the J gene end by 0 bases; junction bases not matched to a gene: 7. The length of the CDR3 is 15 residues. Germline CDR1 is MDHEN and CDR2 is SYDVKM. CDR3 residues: CASRRQGSMNTEAFF. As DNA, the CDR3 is TGTGCCAGCAGAAGACAGGGAAGTATGAACACTGAAGCTTTCTTT. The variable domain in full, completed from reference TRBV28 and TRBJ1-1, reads DVKVTQSSRYLVKRTGEKVFLECVQDMDHENMFWYRQDPGLGLRLIYFSYDVKMKEKGDIPEGYSVSREKKERFSLILESASTNQTSMYLCASRRQGSMNTEAFFGQGTRLTVV.

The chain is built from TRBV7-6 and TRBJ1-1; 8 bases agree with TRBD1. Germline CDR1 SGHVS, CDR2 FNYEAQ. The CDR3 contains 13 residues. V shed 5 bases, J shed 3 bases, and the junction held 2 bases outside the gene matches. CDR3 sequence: CASSKQGDTEAFF. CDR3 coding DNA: TGTGCCAGCAGCAAACAGGGGGACACTGAAGCTTTCTTT.

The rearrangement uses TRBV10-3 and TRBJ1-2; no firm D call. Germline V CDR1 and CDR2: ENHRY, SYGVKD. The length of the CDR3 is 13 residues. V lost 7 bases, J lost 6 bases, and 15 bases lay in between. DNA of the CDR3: TGTGCCATCAAGAGGATAGATACGGATGGCTACACCTTC. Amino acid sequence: CAIKRIDTDGYTF.

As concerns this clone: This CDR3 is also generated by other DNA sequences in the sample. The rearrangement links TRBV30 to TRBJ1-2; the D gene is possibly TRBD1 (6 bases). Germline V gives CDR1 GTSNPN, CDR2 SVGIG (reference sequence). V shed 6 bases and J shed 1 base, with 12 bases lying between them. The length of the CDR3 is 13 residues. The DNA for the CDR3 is TGTGCCTGCCAGGACAGTCTTAACTATGGCTACACCTTC. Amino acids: CACQDSLNYGYTF. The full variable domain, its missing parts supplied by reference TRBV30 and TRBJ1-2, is SQTIHQWPATLVQPVGSPLSLECTVEGTSNPNLYWYRQAAGRGLQLLFYSVGIGQISSEVPQNLSASRPQDRQFILSSKKLLLSDSGFYLCACQDSLNYGYTFGSGTRLTVV.

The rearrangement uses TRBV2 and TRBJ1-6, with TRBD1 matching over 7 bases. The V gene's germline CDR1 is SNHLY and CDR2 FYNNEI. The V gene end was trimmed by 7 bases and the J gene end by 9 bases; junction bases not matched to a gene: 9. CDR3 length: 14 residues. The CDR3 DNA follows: TGTGCCAGCACCCTCGACAGGGTGGGTTCACCCCTCCACTTT. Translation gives CASTLDRVGSPLHF.

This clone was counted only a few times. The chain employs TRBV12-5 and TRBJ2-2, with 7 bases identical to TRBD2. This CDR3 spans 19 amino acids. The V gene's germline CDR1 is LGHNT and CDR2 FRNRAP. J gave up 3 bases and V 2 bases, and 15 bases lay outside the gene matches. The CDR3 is CASGLKFLRERLDTGELFF. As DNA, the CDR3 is TGTGCTAGTGGTTTGAAGTTCCTGCGGGAGAGGCTCGACACCGGGGAGCTGTTTTTT.

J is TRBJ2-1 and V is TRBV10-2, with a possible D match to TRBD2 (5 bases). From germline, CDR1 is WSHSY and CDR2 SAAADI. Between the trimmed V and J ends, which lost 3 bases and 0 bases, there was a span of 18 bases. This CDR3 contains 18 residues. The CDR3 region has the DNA TGCGCCAGCAGTGACCCGGGTCACGAGGGTAGCTCCTACAATGAGCAGTTCTTC. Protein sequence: CASSDPGHEGSSYNEQFF.

The CDR3 is CSATRGTGNNQPQHF. The CDR3 region has the DNA TGCAGCGCGACCCGTGGGACAGGGAACAATCAGCCCCAGCATTTT. The chain couples TRBV29-1 to TRBJ1-5, with 9 bases fitting TRBD1. The ends lost 7 bases at V and 3 bases at J; junction bases unmatched: 10. CDR1 and CDR2 from the germline V gene are SQVTM and ANQGSEA. The CDR3 runs to 15 residues.

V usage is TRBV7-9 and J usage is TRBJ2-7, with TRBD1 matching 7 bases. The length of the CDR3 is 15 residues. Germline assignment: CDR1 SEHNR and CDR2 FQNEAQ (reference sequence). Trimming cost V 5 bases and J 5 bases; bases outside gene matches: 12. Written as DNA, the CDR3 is TGTGCCAGCAGCCCCAGGACAGGAGTCAGCCACGAGCAGTACTTC. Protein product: CASSPRTGVSHEQYF.

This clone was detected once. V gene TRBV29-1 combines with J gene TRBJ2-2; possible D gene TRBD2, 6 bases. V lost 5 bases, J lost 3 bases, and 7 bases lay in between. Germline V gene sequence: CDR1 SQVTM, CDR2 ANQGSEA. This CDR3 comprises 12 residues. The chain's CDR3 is CSVPGDTGELFF. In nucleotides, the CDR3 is TGCAGCGTTCCGGGAGACACCGGGGAGCTGTTTTTT.

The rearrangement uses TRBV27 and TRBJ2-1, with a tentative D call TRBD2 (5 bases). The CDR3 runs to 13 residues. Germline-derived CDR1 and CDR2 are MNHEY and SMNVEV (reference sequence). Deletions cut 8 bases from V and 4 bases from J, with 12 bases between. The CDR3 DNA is TGTGCCAGCGCTTACAGAGGGTACAATGAGCAGTTCTTC. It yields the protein CASAYRGYNEQFF.

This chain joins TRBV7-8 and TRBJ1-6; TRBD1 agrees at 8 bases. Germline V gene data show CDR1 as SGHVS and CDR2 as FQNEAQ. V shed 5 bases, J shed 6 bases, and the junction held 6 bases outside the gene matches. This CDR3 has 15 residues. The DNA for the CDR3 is TGTGCCAGCAGCCCAGACAGGGGAAGTAATTCACCCCTCCACTTT. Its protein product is CASSPDRGSNSPLHF.

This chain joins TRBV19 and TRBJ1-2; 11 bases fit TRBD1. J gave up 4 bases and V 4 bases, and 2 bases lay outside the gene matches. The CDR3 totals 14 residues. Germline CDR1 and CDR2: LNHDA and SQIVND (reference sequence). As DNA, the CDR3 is TGTGCCAGTAGTACCGGGACAGGGGGCTATGGCTACACCTTC. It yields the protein CASSTGTGGYGYTF.

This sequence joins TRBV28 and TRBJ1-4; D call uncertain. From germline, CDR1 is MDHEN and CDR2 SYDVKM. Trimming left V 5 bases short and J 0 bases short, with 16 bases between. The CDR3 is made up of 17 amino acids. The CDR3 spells CASSPRPGLATNEKLFF. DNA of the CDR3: TGTGCCAGCAGTCCTAGGCCTGGACTTGCAACTAATGAAAAACTGTTTTTT.

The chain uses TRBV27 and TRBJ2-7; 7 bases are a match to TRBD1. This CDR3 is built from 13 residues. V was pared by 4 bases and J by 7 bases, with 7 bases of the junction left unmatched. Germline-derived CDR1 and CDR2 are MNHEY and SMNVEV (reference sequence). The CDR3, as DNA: TGTGCCAGCAGTTCGGGGACAGCCCGGGAGCAGTACTTC. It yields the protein CASSSGTAREQYF.

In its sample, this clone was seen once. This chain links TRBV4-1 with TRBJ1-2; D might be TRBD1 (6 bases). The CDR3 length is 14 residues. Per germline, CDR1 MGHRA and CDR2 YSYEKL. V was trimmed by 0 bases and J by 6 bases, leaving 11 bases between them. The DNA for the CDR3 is TGCGCCAGCAGCCAAGATCTAGGGGGACATGGCTACACCTTC. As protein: CASSQDLGGHGYTF.

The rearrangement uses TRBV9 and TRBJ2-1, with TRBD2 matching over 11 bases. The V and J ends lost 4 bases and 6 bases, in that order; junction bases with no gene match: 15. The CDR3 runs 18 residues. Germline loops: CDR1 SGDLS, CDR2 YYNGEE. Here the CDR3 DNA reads TGTGCCAGCAGCCGAATCCTCTTCACTAGCGGGAGAGGCAATGAGCAGTTCTTC. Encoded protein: CASSRILFTSGRGNEQFF. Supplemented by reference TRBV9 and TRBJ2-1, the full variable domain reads DSGVTQTPKHLITATGQRVTLRCSPRSGDLSVYWYQQSLDQGLQFLIQYYNGEERAKGNILERFSAQQFPDLHSELNLSSLELGDSALYFCASSRILFTSGRGNEQFFGPGTRLTVL.

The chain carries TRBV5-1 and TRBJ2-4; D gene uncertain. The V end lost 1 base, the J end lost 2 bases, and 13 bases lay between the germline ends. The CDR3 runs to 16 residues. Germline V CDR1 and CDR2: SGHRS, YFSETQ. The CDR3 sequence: CASSLPTARTKNIQYF. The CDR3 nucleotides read TGCGCCAGCAGCTTGCCAACAGCCAGAACCAAAAACATTCAGTACTTC. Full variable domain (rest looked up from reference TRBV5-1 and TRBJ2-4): KAGVTQTPRYLIKTRGQQVTLSCSPISGHRSVSWYQQTPGQGLQFLFEYFSETQRNKGNFPGRFSGRQFSNSRSEMNVSTLELGDSALYLCASSLPTARTKNIQYFGAGTRLSVL.

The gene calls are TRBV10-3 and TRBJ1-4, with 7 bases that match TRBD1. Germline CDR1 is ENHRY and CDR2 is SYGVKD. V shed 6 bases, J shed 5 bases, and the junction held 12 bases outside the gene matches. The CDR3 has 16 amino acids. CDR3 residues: CAIREGAFRRNEKLFF. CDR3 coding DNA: TGTGCCATCAGAGAGGGGGCGTTCCGGAGAAATGAAAAACTGTTTTTT.

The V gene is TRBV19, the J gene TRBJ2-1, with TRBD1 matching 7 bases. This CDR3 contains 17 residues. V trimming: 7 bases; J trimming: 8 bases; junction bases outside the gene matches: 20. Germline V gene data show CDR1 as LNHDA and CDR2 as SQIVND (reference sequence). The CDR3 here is CASIPGPGTERPHEQFF. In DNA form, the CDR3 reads TGTGCCAGTATCCCTGGCCCCGGGACAGAGAGACCCCATGAGCAGTTCTTC.

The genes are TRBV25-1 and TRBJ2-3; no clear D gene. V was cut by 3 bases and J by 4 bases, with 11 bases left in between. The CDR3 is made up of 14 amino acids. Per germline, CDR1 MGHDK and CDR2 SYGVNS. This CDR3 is CASSDFPGSDTQYF. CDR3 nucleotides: TGTGCCAGCAGTGATTTTCCGGGTTCAGATACGCAGTATTTT. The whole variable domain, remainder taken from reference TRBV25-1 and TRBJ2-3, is EADIYQTPRYLVIGTGKKITLECSQTMGHDKMYWYQQDPGMELHLIHYSYGVNSTEKGDLSSESTVSRIRTEHFPLTLESARPSHTSQYLCASSDFPGSDTQYFGPGTRLTVL.

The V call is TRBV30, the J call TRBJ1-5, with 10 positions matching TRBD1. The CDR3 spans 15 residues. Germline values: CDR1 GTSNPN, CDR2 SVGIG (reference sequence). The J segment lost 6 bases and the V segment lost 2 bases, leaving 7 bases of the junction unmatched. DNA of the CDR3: TGTGCCTGGAGTAAGACAGGGGGCGAAAGTCAGCCCCAGCATTTT. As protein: CAWSKTGGESQPQHF. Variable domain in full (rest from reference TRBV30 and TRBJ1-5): SQTIHQWPATLVQPVGSPLSLECTVEGTSNPNLYWYRQAAGRGLQLLFYSVGIGQISSEVPQNLSASRPQDRQFILSSKKLLLSDSGFYLCAWSKTGGESQPQHFGDGTRLSIL.

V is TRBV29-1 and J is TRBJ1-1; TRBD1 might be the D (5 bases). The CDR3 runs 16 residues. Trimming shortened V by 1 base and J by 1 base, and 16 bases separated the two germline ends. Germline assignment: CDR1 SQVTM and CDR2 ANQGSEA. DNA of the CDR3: TGCAGCGTTGAAGTGGGGTGGCAGGGCTCGAACACTGAAGCTTTCTTT. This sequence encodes CSVEVGWQGSNTEAFF.

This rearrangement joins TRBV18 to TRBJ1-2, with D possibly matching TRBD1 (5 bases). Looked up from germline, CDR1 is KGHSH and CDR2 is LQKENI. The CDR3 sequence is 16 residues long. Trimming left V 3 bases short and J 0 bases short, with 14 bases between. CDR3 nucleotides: TGTGCCAGCTCACCCGGGGGGATGGCCACTAACTATGGCTACACCTTC. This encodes CASSPGGMATNYGYTF.

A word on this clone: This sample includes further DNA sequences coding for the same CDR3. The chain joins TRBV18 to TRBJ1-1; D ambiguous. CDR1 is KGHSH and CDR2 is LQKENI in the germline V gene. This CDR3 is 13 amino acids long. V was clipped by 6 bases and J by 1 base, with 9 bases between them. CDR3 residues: CASSATENTEAFF. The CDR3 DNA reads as TGTGCCAGCTCCGCTACAGAGAACACTGAAGCTTTCTTT.

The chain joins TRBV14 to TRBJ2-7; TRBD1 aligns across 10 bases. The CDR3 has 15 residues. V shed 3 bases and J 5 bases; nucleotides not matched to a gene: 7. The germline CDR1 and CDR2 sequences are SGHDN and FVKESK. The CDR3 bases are TGTGCCAGCAGCCACCGGGACAGGGGATTGAACGAGCAGTACTTC. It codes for CASSHRDRGLNEQYF.

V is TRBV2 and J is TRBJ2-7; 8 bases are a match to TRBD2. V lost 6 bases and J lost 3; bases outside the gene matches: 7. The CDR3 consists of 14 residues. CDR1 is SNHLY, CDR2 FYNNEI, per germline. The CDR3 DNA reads TGTGCCAGCAGGGGAGGACTAGCCGTCTACGAGCAGTACTTC. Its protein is CASRGGLAVYEQYF. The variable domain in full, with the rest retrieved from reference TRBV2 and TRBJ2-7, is EPEVTQTPSHQVTQMGQEVILRCVPISNHLYFYWYRQILGQKVEFLVSFYNNEISEKSEIFDDQFSVERPDGSNFTLKIRSTKLEDSAMYFCASRGGLAVYEQYFGPGTRLTVT.

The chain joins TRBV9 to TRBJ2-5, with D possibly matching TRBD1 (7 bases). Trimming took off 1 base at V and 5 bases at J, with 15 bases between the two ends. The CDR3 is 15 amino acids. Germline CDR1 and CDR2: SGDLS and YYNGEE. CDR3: CASSVSGGGRETQYF. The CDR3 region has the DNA TGTGCCAGCAGCGTAAGTGGAGGGGGCCGGGAGACCCAGTACTTC.